The 7 T cell receptor beta chains below were found in one sample sequenced in a study of human T cells and chemical hapten exposure. Time point given: pre-sensitization, week 0. Specified treatment: therapeutic diphenylcyclopropenone sensitization with weekly scalp DPC. MiXCR was run by TCRdb on the RACE reads, yielding one entry per CDR3 protein. This sample has 300,000 to 450,000 distinct CDR3 sequences, with 4.5% to 5.5% found just once. Sequencing was performed on whole blood, taken in connection with sensitization to the hapten diphenylcyclopropenone (DPC). The receptors derive from a woman in her 50s with alopecia areata. Some clones in this sample may be carry-over from other donors' samples.

The chain joins TRBV3-1 to TRBJ2-3; the D gene is possibly TRBD2 (6 bases). V was clipped by 3 bases and J by 2 bases, with 9 bases between them. The CDR3 loop spans 14 amino acids. Per germline, CDR1 LGHDT and CDR2 YNNKEL (reference sequence). The CDR3 nucleotides are TGTGCCAGCAGCCACCGGGACTTCACAGATACGCAGTATTTT. Its protein is CASSHRDFTDTQYF.

This clonotype was counted ten times or more. The chain joins TRBV28 to TRBJ2-3, with 12 bases aligning to TRBD2. The CDR3 is 16 amino acids. Germline-derived CDR1 and CDR2 are MDHEN and SYDVKM. V trimming: 6 bases; J trimming: 8 bases; junction bases outside the gene matches: 12. In DNA, the CDR3 is TGTGCCAGCAGCCCCAACCGACTAGCGGGAGTCGGTACGCAGTATTTT. Its protein product is CASSPNRLAGVGTQYF.

This clonotype appeared many times. The V and J genes are TRBV28 and TRBJ1-1, with unresolved D. V lost 7 bases and J lost 1, with 16 bases in between. The V gene's germline CDR1 is MDHEN and CDR2 SYDVKM. The CDR3 sequence is 15 residues long. The CDR3 loop reads CASITQSDPNTEAFF. The CDR3 DNA sequence: TGTGCCAGCATAACACAGTCGGACCCGAACACTGAAGCTTTCTTT.

This clonotype has a count of ten or more. J is TRBJ2-3 and V is TRBV28; the match to TRBD1 covers 7 bases. The germline CDR1 and CDR2 sequences are MDHEN and SYDVKM. Germline trimming cut 2 bases from V and 5 bases from J; bases unmatched to any gene: 1. The CDR3 contains 13 residues. As DNA, the CDR3 is TGTGCCAGCAGTTTAAACAGGGGAGATACGCAGTATTTT. Its translation is CASSLNRGDTQYF.

The sample holds many counts of this clonotype. This chain links TRBV7-2 with TRBJ2-7; D gene uncertain. Germline assignment: CDR1 SGHTA and CDR2 FQGNSA. Trimming cost V 3 bases and J 0 bases, with 9 bases left between them. CDR3 size: 14 residues. The CDR3 sequence: CASSFGRISYEQYF. CDR3 nucleotides: TGTGCCAGCAGCTTTGGCAGGATCTCCTACGAGCAGTACTTC.

This sequence joins TRBV12-3 or TRBV12-4 and TRBJ2-2, with unresolved D. The CDR3 is 15 residues long. V dropped 6 bases and J dropped 0 bases, with 11 bases sitting between them. The CDR3 region is CASSHPPPNTGELFF. The CDR3 DNA sequence: TGTGCCAGCAGCCACCCCCCTCCGAACACCGGGGAGCTGTTTTTT.

The sample holds many counts of this clonotype. The V and J genes are TRBV7-2 and TRBJ1-5; 7 bases map to TRBD1. CDR3 length equals 14 residues. Germline CDR1 reads SGHTA; CDR2 reads FQGNSA. Trimming at V came to 1 base and at J to 7 bases, leaving 4 bases not matched to a gene. In DNA, the CDR3 is TGTGCCAGCAGCTTAGGTCCAGGGGGGCAGCCCCAGCATTTT. Translation: CASSLGPGGQPQHF.